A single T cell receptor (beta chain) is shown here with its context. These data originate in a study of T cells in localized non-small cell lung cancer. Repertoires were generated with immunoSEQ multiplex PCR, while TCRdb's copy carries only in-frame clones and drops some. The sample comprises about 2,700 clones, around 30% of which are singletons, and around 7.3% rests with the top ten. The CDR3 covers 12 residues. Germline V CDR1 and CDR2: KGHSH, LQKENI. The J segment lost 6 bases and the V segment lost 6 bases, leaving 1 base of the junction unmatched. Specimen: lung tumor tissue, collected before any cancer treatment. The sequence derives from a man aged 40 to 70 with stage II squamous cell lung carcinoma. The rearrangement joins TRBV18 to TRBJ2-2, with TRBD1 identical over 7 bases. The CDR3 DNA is TGTGCCAGCTCTCAGGGGGCCGGGGAGCTGTTTTTT. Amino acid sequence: CASSQGAGELFF. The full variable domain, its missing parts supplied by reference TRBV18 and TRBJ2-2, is NAGVMQNPRHLVRRRGQEARLRCSPMKGHSHVYWYRQLPEEGLKFMVYLQKENIIDESGMPKERFSAEFPKEGPSILRIQQVVRGDSAAYFCASSQGAGELFFGEGSRLTVL.